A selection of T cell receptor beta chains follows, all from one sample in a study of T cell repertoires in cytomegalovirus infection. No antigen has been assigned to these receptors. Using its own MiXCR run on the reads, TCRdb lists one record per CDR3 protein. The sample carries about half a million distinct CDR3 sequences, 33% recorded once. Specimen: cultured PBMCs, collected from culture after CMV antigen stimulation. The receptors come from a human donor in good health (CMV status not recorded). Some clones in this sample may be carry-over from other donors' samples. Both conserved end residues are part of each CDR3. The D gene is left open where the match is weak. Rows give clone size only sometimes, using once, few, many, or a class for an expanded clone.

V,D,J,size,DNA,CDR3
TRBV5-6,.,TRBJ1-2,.,TGTGCCAGCAGCCTCTCACCACAGGGAGGGGGGAACTATGGCTACACCTTC,CASSLSPQGGGNYGYTF
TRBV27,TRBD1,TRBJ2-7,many,TGTGCCAGCAGCTCCGGGACAGGGGGTTACGAGCAGTACTTC,CASSSGTGGYEQYF
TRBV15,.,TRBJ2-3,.,TGTGCCACCAGCAGGGAGTTGATGAGCACAGATACGCAGTATTTT,CATSRELMSTDTQYF
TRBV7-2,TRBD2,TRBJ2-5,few,TGTGCCAGCAGCATAGTAGCGGGAGTATTGGAGACCCAGTACTTC,CASSIVAGVLETQYF
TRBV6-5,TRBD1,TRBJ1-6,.,TGTGCCAGCAGTTACCGAGGACAGGGGTTTTCACCCCTCCACTTT,CASSYRGQGFSPLHF
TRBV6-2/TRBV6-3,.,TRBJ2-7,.,TGTGCCAGCACTCCCGGGGGCCGGACCTACGAGCAGTACTTC,CASTPGGRTYEQYF
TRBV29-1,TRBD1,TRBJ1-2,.,TGCAGCGTTGAAGATCCGCAGGGGGCTTATGGCTACACCTTC,CSVEDPQGAYGYTF
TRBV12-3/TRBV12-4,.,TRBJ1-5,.,TGTGCCAGCAGTTTGATAGGGGTTGGCAATCAGCCCCAGCATTTT,CASSLIGVGNQPQHF
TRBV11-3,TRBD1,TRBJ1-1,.,TGTGCCAGCAGCTCCGGACAGGGGGGGCACACTGAAGCTTTCTTT,CASSSGQGGHTEAFF
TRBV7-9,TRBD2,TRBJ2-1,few,TGTGCCAGCAGCTTAGACGATATGCGGGAGGGCCGAAGGCAGTTCTTC,CASSLDDMREGRRQFF
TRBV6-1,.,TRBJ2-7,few,TGTGCCAGCAGTTCAACCGGGACGCCTCCCTACGAGCAGTACTTC,CASSSTGTPPYEQYF
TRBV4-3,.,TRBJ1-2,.,TGCGCCAGCCGCTTCCTCGGCAGGAGTAACTATGGCTACACCTTC,CASRFLGRSNYGYTF
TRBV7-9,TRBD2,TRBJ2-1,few,TGTGCCAGCAGCGCCCAGGGAGCGGGAGTAAATGAGCAGTTCTTC,CASSAQGAGVNEQFF
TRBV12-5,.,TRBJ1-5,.,TGTGCTAGTGGTTTGATACTGCGCCCTAGCAATCAGCCCCAGCATTTT,CASGLILRPSNQPQHF
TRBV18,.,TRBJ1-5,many,TGTGCCAGCTCACACGAAAAGACGGGTAGCAATCAGCCCCAGCATTTT,CASSHEKTGSNQPQHF
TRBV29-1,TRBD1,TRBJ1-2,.,TGCAGCGTTCGTCAGGGGGCAACCCTAGATGGCTACACCTTC,CSVRQGATLDGYTF
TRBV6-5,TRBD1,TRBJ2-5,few,TGTGCCAGCAGTTATGACAGGGGCGGGGAGACCCAGTACTTC,CASSYDRGGETQYF
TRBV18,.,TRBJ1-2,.,TGTGCCAGCTCACAGCGGACGGGGGCCAACTATGGCTACACCTTC,CASSQRTGANYGYTF
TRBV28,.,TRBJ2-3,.,TGTGCCAGCAGTCTAGCATGGAAATCCGATACGCAGTATTTT,CASSLAWKSDTQYF
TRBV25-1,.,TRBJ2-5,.,TGTGCCAGCAGTGTGGCAGGGGTGGAGACCCAGTACTTC,CASSVAGVETQYF
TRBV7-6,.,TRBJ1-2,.,TGTGCCAGCAGCCAGACGGGCAGTCCAGCGGGCTATGGCTACACCTTC,CASSQTGSPAGYGYTF
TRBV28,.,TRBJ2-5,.,TGTGCCAGCAGTTTATCGGGGGCCGAGACCCAGTACTTC,CASSLSGAETQYF
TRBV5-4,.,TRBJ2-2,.,TGTGCCAGCAGATCTACGGGAGTCGGGGAGCTGTTTTTT,CASRSTGVGELFF
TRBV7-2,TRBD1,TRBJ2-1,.,TGTGCCAGCAGCTTTGGGACAGGGTACAATGAGCAGTTCTTC,CASSFGTGYNEQFF
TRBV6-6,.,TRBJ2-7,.,TGTGCCAGCAGTGCCGGAGGGGGACTTTCCTACGAGCAGTACTTC,CASSAGGGLSYEQYF
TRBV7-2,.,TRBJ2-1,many,TGTGCCAGCAACCTGGGGCGTGGGTCGAACAATGAGCAGTTCTTC,CASNLGRGSNNEQFF
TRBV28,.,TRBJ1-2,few,TGTGCCACCAGGTCACGAGGACAGCTCTCTTTTGGCTACACCTTC,CATRSRGQLSFGYTF
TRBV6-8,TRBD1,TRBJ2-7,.,TGTGCCAGCAGCGTGACAGGGGGTATCTACGAGCAGTACTTC,CASSVTGGIYEQYF
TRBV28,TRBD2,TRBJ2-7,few,TGTGCCAGCAGTTCAATAGCGGGAGGGCCTAACTACGAGCAGTACTTC,CASSSIAGGPNYEQYF
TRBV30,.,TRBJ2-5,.,TGTGCCTGGAGTAAAATGACAGCCAGTAGAACCCAAGAGACCCAGTACTTC,CAWSKMTASRTQETQYF
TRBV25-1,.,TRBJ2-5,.,TGTGCCAGCAGTGAATACAGGGGCCAAGAGACCCAGTACTTC,CASSEYRGQETQYF
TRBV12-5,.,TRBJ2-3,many,TGTGCTAGTGGTTTGCCAGTGGGGGGTTCTAGCGTTGACACAGATACGCAGTATTTT,CASGLPVGGSSVDTDTQYF
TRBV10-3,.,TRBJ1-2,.,TGTGCCATCAGTGGACGGGGGATGGATGGCTACACCTTC,CAISGRGMDGYTF
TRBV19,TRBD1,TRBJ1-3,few,TGTGCCAGTAGCTCCGTGGGGGACAGCATCTCTGGAAACACCATATATTTT,CASSSVGDSISGNTIYF
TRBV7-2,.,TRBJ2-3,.,TGTGCCAGCAGCCGCCTAGTTGGAGATACGCAGTATTTT,CASSRLVGDTQYF